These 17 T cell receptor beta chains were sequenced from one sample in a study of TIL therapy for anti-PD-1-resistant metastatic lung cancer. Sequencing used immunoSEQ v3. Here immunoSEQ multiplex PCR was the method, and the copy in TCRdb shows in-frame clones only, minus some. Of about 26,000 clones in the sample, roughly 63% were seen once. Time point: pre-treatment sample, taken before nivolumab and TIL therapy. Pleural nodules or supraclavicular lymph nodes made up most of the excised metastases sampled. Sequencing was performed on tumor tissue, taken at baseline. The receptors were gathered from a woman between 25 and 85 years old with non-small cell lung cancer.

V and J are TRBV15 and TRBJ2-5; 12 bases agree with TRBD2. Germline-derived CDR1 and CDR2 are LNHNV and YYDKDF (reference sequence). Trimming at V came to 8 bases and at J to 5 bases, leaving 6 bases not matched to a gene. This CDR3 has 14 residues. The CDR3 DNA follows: TGTGCCACCGGGCTAGCGGGAGGGAGCGAGACCCAGTACTTC. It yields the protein CATGLAGGSETQYF.

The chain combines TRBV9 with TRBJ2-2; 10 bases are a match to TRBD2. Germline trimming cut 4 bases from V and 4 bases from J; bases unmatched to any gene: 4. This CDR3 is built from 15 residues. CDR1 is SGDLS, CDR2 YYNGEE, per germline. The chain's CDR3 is CASSTRTSGTGELFF. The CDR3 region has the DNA TGTGCCAGCAGCACCCGGACTAGCGGCACCGGGGAGCTGTTTTTT.

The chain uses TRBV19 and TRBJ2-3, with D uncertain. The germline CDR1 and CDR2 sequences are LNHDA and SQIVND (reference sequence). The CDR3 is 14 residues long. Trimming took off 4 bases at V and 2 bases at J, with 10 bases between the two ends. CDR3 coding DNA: TGTGCCAGTAGTAAAGACCCTGCCACAGATACGCAGTATTTT. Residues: CASSKDPATDTQYF.

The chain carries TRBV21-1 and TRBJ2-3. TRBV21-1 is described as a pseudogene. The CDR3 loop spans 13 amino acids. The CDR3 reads CASSKDDADTQYF. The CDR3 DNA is TGTGCCAGCAGCAAAGATGACGCAGATACGCAGTATTTT.

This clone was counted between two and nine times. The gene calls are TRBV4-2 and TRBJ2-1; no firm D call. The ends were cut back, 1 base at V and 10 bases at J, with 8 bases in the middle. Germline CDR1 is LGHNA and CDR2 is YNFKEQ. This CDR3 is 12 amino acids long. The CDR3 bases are TGTGCCAGCAGCCAAGGTGGTACGGAGCAGTTCTTC. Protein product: CASSQGGTEQFF.

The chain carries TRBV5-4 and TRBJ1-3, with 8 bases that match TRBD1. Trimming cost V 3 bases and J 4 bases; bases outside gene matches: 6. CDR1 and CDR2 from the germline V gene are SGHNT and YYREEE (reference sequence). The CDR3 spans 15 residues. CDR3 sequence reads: CASSSGQGAGNTIYF. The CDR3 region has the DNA TGTGCCAGCAGCTCTGGACAGGGCGCAGGAAACACCATATATTTT.

CDR3 sequence: CASSPGRGSNTEAFF. The CDR3 DNA sequence: TGTGCCAGCTCACCGGGCCGGGGCTCGAACACTGAAGCTTTCTTT. The chain couples TRBV18 to TRBJ1-1; possibly TRBD1 for D (5 bases). The CDR3 consists of 15 residues. Germline V lookup: CDR1 KGHSH, CDR2 LQKENI. V was shortened by 3 bases and J by 1 base, with 12 bases between the two germline ends.

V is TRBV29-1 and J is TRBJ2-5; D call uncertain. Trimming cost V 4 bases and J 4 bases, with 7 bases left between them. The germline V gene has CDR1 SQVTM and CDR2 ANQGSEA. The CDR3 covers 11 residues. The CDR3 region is CSVATLETQYF. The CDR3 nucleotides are TGCAGCGTTGCTACACTAGAGACCCAGTACTTC.

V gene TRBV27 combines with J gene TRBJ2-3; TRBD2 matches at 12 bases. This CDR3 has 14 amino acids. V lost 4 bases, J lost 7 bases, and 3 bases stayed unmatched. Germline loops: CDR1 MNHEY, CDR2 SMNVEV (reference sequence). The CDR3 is CASSWTSGDNTQYF. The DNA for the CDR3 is TGTGCCAGCAGTTGGACTAGCGGGGATAATACGCAGTATTTT.

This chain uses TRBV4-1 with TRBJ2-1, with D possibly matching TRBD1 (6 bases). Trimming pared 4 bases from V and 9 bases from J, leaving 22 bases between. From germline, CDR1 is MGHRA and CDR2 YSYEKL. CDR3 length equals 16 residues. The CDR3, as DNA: TGCGCCAGCAGCCTGGATTCAGTGGGGGCAGGAGGTGAGCAGTTCTTC. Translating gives CASSLDSVGAGGEQFF.

The CDR3 DNA is TGCGCCAGCAGCTTGCAGGGGAACACCGGGGAGCTGTTTTTT. Protein: CASSLQGNTGELFF. This chain links TRBV5-1 with TRBJ2-2, with D possibly being TRBD1 (5 bases). CDR1 and CDR2 (germline): SGHRS, YFSETQ. V lost 1 base and J 1 base, leaving 5 bases between the germline ends. The CDR3 runs to 14 residues.

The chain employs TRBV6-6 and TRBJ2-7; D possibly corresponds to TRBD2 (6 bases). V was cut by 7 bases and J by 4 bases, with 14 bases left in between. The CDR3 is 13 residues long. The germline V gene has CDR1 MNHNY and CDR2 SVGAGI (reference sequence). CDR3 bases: TGTGCCAGCAACCCGGACGGAGGGTACGAGCAGTACTTC. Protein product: CASNPDGGYEQYF.

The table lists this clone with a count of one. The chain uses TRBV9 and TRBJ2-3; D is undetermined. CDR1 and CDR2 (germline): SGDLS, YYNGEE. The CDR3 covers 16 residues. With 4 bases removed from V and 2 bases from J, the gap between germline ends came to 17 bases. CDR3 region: CASSPRTPGPTDTQYF. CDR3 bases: TGTGCCAGCAGCCCTCGTACTCCCGGACCCACAGATACGCAGTATTTT.

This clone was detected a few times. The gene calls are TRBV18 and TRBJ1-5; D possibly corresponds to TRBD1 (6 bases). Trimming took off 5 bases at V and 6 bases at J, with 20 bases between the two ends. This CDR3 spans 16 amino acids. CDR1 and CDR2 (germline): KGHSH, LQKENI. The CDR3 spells CASSAEQGGAGQPQHF. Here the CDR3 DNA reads TGTGCCAGCTCAGCGGAACAGGGAGGGGCTGGTCAGCCCCAGCATTTT.

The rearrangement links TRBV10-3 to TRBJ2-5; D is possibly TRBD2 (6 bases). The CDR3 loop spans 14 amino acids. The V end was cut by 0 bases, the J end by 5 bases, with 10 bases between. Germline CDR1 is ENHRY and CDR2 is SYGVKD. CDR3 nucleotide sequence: TGTGCCATCAGTGAGTCGAAGGGGAGGGAGACCCAGTACTTC. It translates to CAISESKGRETQYF.

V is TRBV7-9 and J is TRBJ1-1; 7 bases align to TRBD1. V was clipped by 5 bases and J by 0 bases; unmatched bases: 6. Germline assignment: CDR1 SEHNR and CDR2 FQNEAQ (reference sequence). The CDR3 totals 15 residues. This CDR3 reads CASSRQGIMNTEAFF. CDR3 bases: TGTGCCAGCAGCCGACAGGGAATCATGAACACTGAAGCTTTCTTT. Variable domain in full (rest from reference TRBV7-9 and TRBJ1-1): DTGVSQNPRHKITKRGQNVTFRCDPISEHNRLYWYRQTLGQGPEFLTYFQNEAQLEKSRLLSDRFSAERPKGSFSTLEIQRTEQGDSAMYLCASSRQGIMNTEAFFGQGTRLTVV.

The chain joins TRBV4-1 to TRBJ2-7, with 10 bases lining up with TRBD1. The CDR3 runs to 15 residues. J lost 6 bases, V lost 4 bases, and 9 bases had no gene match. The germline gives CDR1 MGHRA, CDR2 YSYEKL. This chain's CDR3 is CASSLSGTGVAEQYF. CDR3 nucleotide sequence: TGCGCCAGCAGCCTTTCCGGGACAGGGGTCGCCGAGCAGTACTTC.